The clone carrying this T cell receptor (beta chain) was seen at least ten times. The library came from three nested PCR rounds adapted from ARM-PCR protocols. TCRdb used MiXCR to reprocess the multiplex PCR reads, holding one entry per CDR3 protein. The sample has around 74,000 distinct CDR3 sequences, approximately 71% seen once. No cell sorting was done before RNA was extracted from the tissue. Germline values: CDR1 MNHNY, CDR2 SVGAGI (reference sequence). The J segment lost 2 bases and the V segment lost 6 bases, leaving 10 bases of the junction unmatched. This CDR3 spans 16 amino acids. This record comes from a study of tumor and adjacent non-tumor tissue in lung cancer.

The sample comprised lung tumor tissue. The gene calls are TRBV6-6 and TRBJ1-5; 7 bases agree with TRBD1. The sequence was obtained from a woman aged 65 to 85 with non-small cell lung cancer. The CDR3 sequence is CASSTDRVRGNQPQHF. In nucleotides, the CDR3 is TGTGCCAGCAGCACAGACAGGGTAAGGGGCAATCAGCCCCAGCATTTT.